The 18 T cell receptor beta chains given below trace back to one sample, sequenced in a study of T cell changes during pregnancy in multiple sclerosis. Some clones are missing from TCRdb's copy, which holds only in-frame ones; the method was immunoSEQ multiplex PCR. The sample includes 90,000 to 150,000 clones, 90% to 95% of them seen just once. The specimen comprised peripheral blood, sampled before pregnancy. Receptors originate from a female donor with multiple sclerosis, enrolled in a pregnancy study.

The chain links TRBV5-6 to TRBJ2-1; TRBD2 agrees at 8 bases. CDR1 and CDR2 from the germline V gene are SGHDT and YYEEEE. The CDR3 has 12 residues. J was trimmed by 8 bases and V by 3 bases; bases with no gene match: 1. For the CDR3, the DNA is TGTGCCAGCAGCTCGGGGGGGGATGAGCAGTTCTTC. This encodes CASSSGGDEQFF.

In its sample, this clone was seen once. This rearrangement joins TRBV11-1 to TRBJ2-5; TRBD2 agrees at 7 bases. The junction had 5 bases not matched to a gene; V was cut back by 0 bases and J by 1 base. Germline CDR1 reads SGHAT; CDR2 reads FQDESV (reference sequence). This CDR3 contains 16 residues. CDR3: CASSLARGGAQETQYF. The CDR3 bases are TGTGCCAGCAGCTTAGCGAGGGGAGGGGCCCAAGAGACCCAGTACTTC.

The V and J genes are TRBV7-8 and TRBJ2-7; TRBD2 is a possible D gene (5 bases). The V gene's germline CDR1 is SGHVS and CDR2 FQNEAQ. CDR3 length: 13 residues. V lost 5 bases to trimming and J lost 2 bases, with 10 bases between them. The CDR3 DNA reads TGTGCCAGCAGCAGAGGGAACGCCTACGAGCAGTACTTC. The encoded protein is CASSRGNAYEQYF.

This chain connects TRBV7-2 to TRBJ2-5, with 9 bases lining up with TRBD2. From germline, CDR1 is SGHTA and CDR2 FQGNSA. This CDR3 has 14 residues. Germline trimming cut 5 bases from V and 6 bases from J; bases unmatched to any gene: 7. The CDR3, as DNA: TGTGCCAGCAGCCCTAGCGGGGCGGCGAAGACCCAGTACTTC. Residues: CASSPSGAAKTQYF.

The chain recombines TRBV4-1 with TRBJ2-5; TRBD2 agrees at 8 bases. The CDR3 loop spans 15 amino acids. CDR1 is MGHRA, CDR2 YSYEKL, per germline. V was pared by 2 bases and J by 3 bases, with 5 bases of the junction left unmatched. CDR3 sequence reads: CASSQPGLGEETQYF. The CDR3 nucleotides read TGCGCCAGCAGCCAACCGGGACTAGGAGAAGAGACCCAGTACTTC.

The table lists this clone with a count of one. The chain carries TRBV5-6 and TRBJ2-2, with D hard to call. Trimming pared 0 bases from V and 6 bases from J, leaving 6 bases between. CDR1 SGHDT and CDR2 YYEEEE come from the germline V gene. This CDR3 contains 13 residues. CDR3 DNA sequence: TGTGCCAGCAGCTTGGCCGTAGCCGGGGAGCTGTTTTTT. The encoded protein is CASSLAVAGELFF.

A single count supports this clone. The chain uses TRBV9 and TRBJ1-4; TRBD1 might be the D (5 bases). Germline CDR1 SGDLS, CDR2 YYNGEE. Trimming took off 2 bases at V and 4 bases at J, with 12 bases between the two ends. This CDR3 region has 15 residues. The DNA of the CDR3 is TGTGCCAGCAGCGTGGGGACGGGACTTAATGAAAAACTGTTTTTT. Protein product: CASSVGTGLNEKLFF.

V is TRBV9 and J is TRBJ1-5; maybe TRBD1 (5 bases). The V gene lost 4 bases and the J gene lost 1 base, with 9 bases spanning the gap. The CDR3 is made up of 14 amino acids. Looked up from germline, CDR1 is SGDLS and CDR2 is YYNGEE. The CDR3 here is CASSLGLSNQPQHF. The CDR3 DNA follows: TGTGCCAGCAGCCTGGGACTAAGCAATCAGCCCCAGCATTTT.

The chain couples TRBV18 to TRBJ2-4; 8 bases agree with TRBD1. This CDR3 comprises 15 residues. The trim removed 1 base at V and 6 bases at J, leaving 5 bases unmatched. Germline V CDR1 and CDR2: KGHSH, LQKENI. The CDR3 loop reads CASSPQRTGSNIQYF. CDR3 DNA sequence: TGTGCCAGCTCACCACAGAGGACAGGGTCAAACATTCAGTACTTC.

The count of this clone is one. J is TRBJ1-1 and V is TRBV13; D remains ambiguous. The length of the CDR3 is 12 residues. Germline loops: CDR1 PRHDT, CDR2 FYEKMQ (reference sequence). V was shortened by 5 bases and J by 1 base, with 5 bases between the two germline ends. The CDR3 protein is CASSPSNTEAFF. Here the CDR3 DNA reads TGTGCCAGCAGCCCTTCGAACACTGAAGCTTTCTTT. The whole variable domain, remainder taken from reference TRBV13 and TRBJ1-1, is AAGVIQSPRHLIKEKRETATLKCYPIPRHDTVYWYQQGPGQDPQFLISFYEKMQSDKGSIPDRFSAQQFSDYHSELNMSSLELGDSALYFCASSPSNTEAFFGQGTRLTVV.

The chain recombines TRBV30 with TRBJ1-5; tentatively, D is TRBD1 (5 bases). In germline, CDR1 is GTSNPN, CDR2 SVGIG (reference sequence). V was trimmed by 0 bases and J by 4 bases, leaving 10 bases between them. The CDR3 is 14 residues long. The CDR3 bases are TGTGCCTGGAGTGTACAGGTAGATAATCAGCCCCAGCATTTT. Its protein product is CAWSVQVDNQPQHF.

J is TRBJ1-1 and V is TRBV18; D is uncertain. CDR1 KGHSH and CDR2 LQKENI come from the germline V gene. This CDR3 has 13 residues. V shed 3 bases and J shed 5 bases, with 10 bases lying between them. DNA for the CDR3: TGTGCCAGCTCACCGTCGGGGAGGACTGAAGCTTTCTTT. Translation gives CASSPSGRTEAFF.

V is TRBV7-2 and J is TRBJ1-6; the match to TRBD1 covers 12 bases. The junction had 6 bases not matched to a gene; V was cut back by 4 bases and J by 11 bases. The CDR3 spans 15 residues. Germline V gene lookup returns CDR1 SGHTA and CDR2 FQGNSA. CDR3 nucleotide sequence: TGTGCCAGCAGCTACTGGGACAGGGGGCGTACACCCCTCCACTTT. This codes for CASSYWDRGRTPLHF.

The chain recombines TRBV2 with TRBJ2-3; 10 bases line up with TRBD2. CDR3 length equals 15 residues. Germline trimming cut 6 bases from V and 2 bases from J; bases unmatched to any gene: 5. Germline loops: CDR1 SNHLY, CDR2 FYNNEI. CDR3 amino acids: CASSPGLAATDTQYF. The DNA for the CDR3 is TGTGCCAGCAGCCCCGGACTAGCGGCCACAGATACGCAGTATTTT. The full variable domain, its missing parts supplied by reference TRBV2 and TRBJ2-3, is EPEVTQTPSHQVTQMGQEVILRCVPISNHLYFYWYRQILGQKVEFLVSFYNNEISEKSEIFDDQFSVERPDGSNFTLKIRSTKLEDSAMYFCASSPGLAATDTQYFGPGTRLTVL.

The chain couples TRBV5-4 to TRBJ2-1; 9 bases map to TRBD1. The CDR3 is 13 residues long. Germline CDR1 SGHNT, CDR2 YYREEE (reference sequence). Unmatched junction bases numbered 1, after V lost 2 bases and J lost 7 bases. CDR3: CASSFGTGNEQFF. The DNA of the CDR3 is TGTGCCAGCAGCTTCGGGACAGGGAATGAGCAGTTCTTC.

The chain recombines TRBV7-9 with TRBJ2-3; the match to TRBD2 covers 9 bases. Germline V gene sequence: CDR1 SEHNR, CDR2 FQNEAQ (reference sequence). The CDR3 contains 16 residues. V was pared by 5 bases and J by 4 bases, with 10 bases of the junction left unmatched. The CDR3 is CASSPSRREGPDTQYF. The CDR3 DNA reads TGTGCCAGCAGCCCCTCCCGGCGGGAGGGCCCAGATACGCAGTATTTT. Full variable domain (outside the CDR3, taken from reference TRBV7-9 and TRBJ2-3): DTGVSQNPRHKITKRGQNVTFRCDPISEHNRLYWYRQTLGQGPEFLTYFQNEAQLEKSRLLSDRFSAERPKGSFSTLEIQRTEQGDSAMYLCASSPSRREGPDTQYFGPGTRLTVL.

V is TRBV6-1 and J is TRBJ1-1; D call uncertain. Per germline, CDR1 MNHNS and CDR2 SASEGT. The CDR3 runs 13 residues. Trimming removed 3 bases at V and 1 base at J, with 6 bases between. CDR3 amino acids: CASSDEQNTEAFF. Here the CDR3 DNA reads TGTGCCAGCAGTGATGAACAGAACACTGAAGCTTTCTTT.

This sequence joins TRBV7-9 and TRBJ2-2; 8 bases map to TRBD2. The V gene's germline CDR1 is SEHNR and CDR2 FQNEAQ (reference sequence). The J segment lost 4 bases and the V segment lost 5 bases, leaving 6 bases of the junction unmatched. CDR3 length: 15 amino acids. This CDR3 is CASSMGLDTTGELFF. The CDR3 DNA reads as TGTGCCAGCAGCATGGGACTAGATACCACCGGGGAGCTGTTTTTT.